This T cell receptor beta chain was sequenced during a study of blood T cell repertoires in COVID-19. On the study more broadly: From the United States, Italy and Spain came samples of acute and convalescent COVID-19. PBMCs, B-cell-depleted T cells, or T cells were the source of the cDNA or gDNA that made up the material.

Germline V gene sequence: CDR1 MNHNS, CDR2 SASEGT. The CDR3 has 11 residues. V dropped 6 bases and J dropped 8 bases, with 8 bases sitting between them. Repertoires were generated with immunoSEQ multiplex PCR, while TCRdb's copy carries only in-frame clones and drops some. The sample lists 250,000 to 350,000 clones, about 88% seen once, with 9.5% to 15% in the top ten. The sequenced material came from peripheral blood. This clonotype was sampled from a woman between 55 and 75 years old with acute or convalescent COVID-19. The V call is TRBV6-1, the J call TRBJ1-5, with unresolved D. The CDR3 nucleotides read TGTGCCAGCAGGAGCGGGGAGCCCCAGCATTTT. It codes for CASRSGEPQHF.